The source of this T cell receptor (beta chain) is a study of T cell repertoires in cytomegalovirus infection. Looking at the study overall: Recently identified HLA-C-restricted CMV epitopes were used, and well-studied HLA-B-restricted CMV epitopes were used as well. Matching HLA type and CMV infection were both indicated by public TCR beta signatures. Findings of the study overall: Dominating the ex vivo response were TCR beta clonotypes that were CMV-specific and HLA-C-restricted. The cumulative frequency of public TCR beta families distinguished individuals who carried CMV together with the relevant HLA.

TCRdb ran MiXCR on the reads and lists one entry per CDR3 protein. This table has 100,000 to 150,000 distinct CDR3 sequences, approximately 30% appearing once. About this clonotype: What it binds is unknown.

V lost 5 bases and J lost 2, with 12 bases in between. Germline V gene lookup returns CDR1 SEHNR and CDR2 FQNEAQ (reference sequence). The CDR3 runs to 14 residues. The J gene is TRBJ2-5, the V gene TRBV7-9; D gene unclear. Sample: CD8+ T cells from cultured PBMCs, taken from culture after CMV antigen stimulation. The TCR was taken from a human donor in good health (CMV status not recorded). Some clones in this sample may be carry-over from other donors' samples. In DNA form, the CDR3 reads TGTGCCAGCAGCCTTCCTCGGAAACAAGAGACCCAGTACTTC. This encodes CASSLPRKQETQYF.